The next 11 T cell receptor beta chains were all read from a single sample in a study of blood T cell repertoires in COVID-19. The table came from immunoSEQ multiplex PCR; TCRdb's copy has only in-frame clones and leaves some out. The sample lists tens of thousands of clones; around 83% were seen once. Sequencing used peripheral blood. All receptors come from a man aged 45 to 65 with COVID-19, enrolled during active disease.

The chain carries TRBV5-6 and TRBJ2-1, with TRBD2 matching over 9 bases. The length of the CDR3 is 16 residues. CDR1 and CDR2 from the germline V gene are SGHDT and YYEEEE. V lost 4 bases and J lost 0; bases outside the gene matches: 5. DNA of the CDR3: TGTGCCAGCAGCCCGACTAGCGGTTACTCCTACAATGAGCAGTTCTTC. Encoded protein: CASSPTSGYSYNEQFF.

There are a few counts of this clone. The chain couples TRBV6-2 or TRBV6-3 to TRBJ1-5, with TRBD1 matching over 7 bases. After removal of 6 bases from V and 11 bases from J, the junction contained 19 bases not matched to a gene. CDR3 length: 16 residues. The germline V gene encodes CDR1 MNHEY and CDR2 SVGEGT. CDR3 nucleotides: TGTGCCAGCAGCCCCTATACCTCGGGACAGCGTGAGGCCCAGCATTTT. Its protein product is CASSPYTSGQREAQHF.

Worth noting for this clone: The junction does not match germline at one end; this may be a read error. This chain joins TRBV29-1 and TRBJ2-1, with D maybe TRBD1 (5 bases). The germline V gene encodes CDR1 SQVTM and CDR2 ANQGSEA. The CDR3 has 15 residues. Written as DNA, the CDR3 is TGCAGCGTTGCCGTGCCAAGGGGCTCCCACAATGAGCAGTTCTTC. This sequence encodes CSVAVPRGSHNEQFF.

The V gene is TRBV7-2, the J gene TRBJ2-7; D not resolved. V gave up 1 base and J gave up 0 bases, with 10 bases separating them. This CDR3 comprises 15 residues. Looked up from germline, CDR1 is SGHTA and CDR2 is FQGNSA. The CDR3 DNA reads TGTGCCAGCAGCTTAGGTCGGCGGCCCTCCTACGAGCAGTACTTC. Its translation: CASSLGRRPSYEQYF.

The chain recombines TRBV19 with TRBJ2-7, with a tentative D call TRBD1 (5 bases). This CDR3 contains 14 residues. Germline values: CDR1 LNHDA, CDR2 SQIVND (reference sequence). Between the trimmed V and J ends, which lost 5 bases and 2 bases, there was a span of 13 bases. CDR3 DNA sequence: TGTGCCAGTAGTGGAAACAGGCGTACCTACGAGCAGTACTTC. Its protein is CASSGNRRTYEQYF.

The chain uses TRBV14 and TRBJ2-2; 8 nucleotides line up with TRBD1. This CDR3 region has 15 residues. CDR1 and CDR2 (germline): SGHDN, FVKESK. Losses at the gene ends were 2 bases for V and 4 bases for J; bases not matched to a gene: 3. The chain's CDR3 is CASSQSGGGTGELFF. The DNA of the CDR3 is TGTGCCAGCAGCCAATCAGGGGGCGGCACCGGGGAGCTGTTTTTT. The variable domain in full, with the rest retrieved from reference TRBV14 and TRBJ2-2, is EAGVTQFPSHSVIEKGQTVTLRCDPISGHDNLYWYRRVMGKEIKFLLHFVKESKQDESGMPNNRFLAERTGGTYSTLKVQPAELEDSGVYFCASSQSGGGTGELFFGEGSRLTVL.

CDR3 in DNA: TGTGCCAGCAGAAGCCGGAGGGGAAACACCATATATTTT. It encodes CASRSRRGNTIYF. V usage is TRBV6-5 and J usage is TRBJ1-3; D unclear. The germline gives CDR1 MNHEY, CDR2 SVGAGI. Between the trimmed V and J ends, which lost 6 bases and 4 bases, there was a span of 10 bases. CDR3 length equals 13 residues.

The V call is TRBV2, the J call TRBJ1-5; 8 bases are a match to TRBD1. J lost 4 bases, V lost 4 bases, and 0 bases had no gene match. CDR3 length: 13 amino acids. The V gene's germline CDR1 is SNHLY and CDR2 FYNNEI. The CDR3 is CASSGQGNQPQHF. The CDR3 region has the DNA TGTGCCAGCAGTGGACAGGGGAATCAGCCCCAGCATTTT.

As DNA, the CDR3 is TGTGCCAGTAGTAAGGGACTAGCGGCCGAGCAGTACTTC. The encoded protein is CASSKGLAAEQYF. The chain combines TRBV19 with TRBJ2-7; 11 positions match TRBD2. The CDR3 runs to 13 residues. In germline, CDR1 is LNHDA, CDR2 SQIVND (reference sequence). V gave up 4 bases and J gave up 6 bases; unmatched junction bases: 2. Full variable domain (rest looked up from reference TRBV19 and TRBJ2-7): DGGITQSPKYLFRKEGQNVTLSCEQNLNHDAMYWYRQDPGQGLRLIYYSQIVNDFQKGDIAEGYSVSREKKESFPLTVTSAQKNPTAFYLCASSKGLAAEQYFGPGTRLTVT.

The genes are TRBV23-1 and TRBJ2-1; D might be TRBD1 (6 bases). TRBV23-1 falls under the ORF class, with uncertain function. V gave up 7 bases and J gave up 10 bases, with 8 bases separating them. The CDR3 runs 10 residues. CDR3 coding DNA: TGCGCCAGCACCACAGGGGAGCAGTTCTTC. Translation: CASTTGEQFF.

This sequence joins TRBV5-6 and TRBJ2-5, with 11 bases identical to TRBD2. The CDR3 runs to 16 residues. V lost 4 bases to trimming and J lost 5 bases; unmatched junction nucleotides: 10. Germline lookup yields CDR1 SGHDT and CDR2 YYEEEE. The CDR3, as DNA: TGTGCCAGCAGCGACGGGACTAGCGGAAGGTGGGAGACCCAGTACTTC. This translates into CASSDGTSGRWETQYF.